These 19 T cell receptor beta chains were sequenced from one sample in a study of shared clonotypes between healthy human individuals. This table comes from immunoSEQ multiplex PCR, and its TCRdb copy is limited to in-frame clones, with some not included. This sample has some 2 million clones, with around 96% found just once. The naive CD8 fraction comprised CD45RO-negative cells positively selected for CCR7 and excluded terminally differentiated effector memory CD45RA+ cells. Specimen: naive CD8+ T cells sorted from blood. The receptors shown here come from a man younger than 35 in good health.

This chain links TRBV5-6 with TRBJ1-2; 7 bases fit TRBD1. Looked up from germline, CDR1 is SGHDT and CDR2 is YYEEEE. V was clipped by 1 base and J by 0 bases; unmatched bases: 6. The CDR3 is 16 amino acids. CDR3 bases: TGTGCCAGCAGCTTGTATTCGGGACAGCCTAACTATGGCTACACCTTC. It yields the protein CASSLYSGQPNYGYTF. The whole variable domain, filled in from reference TRBV5-6 and TRBJ1-2, reads DAGVTQSPTHLIKTRGQQVTLRCSPKSGHDTVSWYQQALGQGPQFIFQYYEEEERQRGNFPDRFSGHQFPNYSSELNVNALLLGDSALYLCASSLYSGQPNYGYTFGSGTRLTVV.

V is TRBV7-8 and J is TRBJ1-1, with D possibly being TRBD1 (5 bases). Trimming left V 4 bases short and J 5 bases short, with 8 bases between. This CDR3 is 12 amino acids long. Germline V CDR1 and CDR2: SGHVS, FQNEAQ. The CDR3 protein is CASSSQGTEAFF. CDR3 DNA sequence: TGTGCCAGCAGCTCGCAGGGAACTGAAGCTTTCTTT.

As regards this clone: Since no conserved phenylalanine or tryptophan closes the CDR3, a read error is the likely cause. V and J are TRBV7-2 and TRBJ1-2; the D is unclear. Deletions cut 4 bases from V and 1 base from J, with 10 bases between. The length of the CDR3 is 14 residues. Per the germline V gene, CDR1 is SGHTA and CDR2 is FQGNSA. The CDR3 loop reads CASSYQTLNYGYTS. The CDR3 nucleotides are TGTGCCAGCAGCTATCAGACACTTAACTATGGCTACACCTCC.

On this clone: The sample carries other DNA sequences with the same CDR3. This rearrangement joins TRBV29-1 to TRBJ1-1; no definite D call. Between the trimmed V and J ends, which lost 5 bases and 0 bases, there was a span of 7 bases. The germline V gene encodes CDR1 SQVTM and CDR2 ANQGSEA. The CDR3 has 12 residues. CDR3 sequence: CSVLPLNTEAFF. The CDR3 DNA reads as TGCAGCGTTCTTCCCCTGAACACTGAAGCTTTCTTT.

The rearrangement links TRBV5-8 to TRBJ2-1; TRBD2 matches 9 bases. This CDR3 comprises 15 residues. The germline V gene has CDR1 SGHTS and CDR2 YDEGEE. The junction had 6 bases not matched to a gene; V was cut back by 5 bases and J by 3 bases. CDR3 region: CASRGGRAFYNEQFF. DNA of the CDR3: TGTGCCAGCAGGGGCGGGAGGGCCTTCTACAATGAGCAGTTCTTC.

The V and J genes are TRBV7-9 and TRBJ2-5; 7 bases fit TRBD1. The CDR3 has 14 amino acids. The V gene's germline CDR1 is SEHNR and CDR2 FQNEAQ (reference sequence). V shed 5 bases and J 2 bases; nucleotides not matched to a gene: 5. For the CDR3, the DNA is TGTGCCAGCAGCCTCTGGACAGGACAAGAGACCCAGTACTTC. This codes for CASSLWTGQETQYF.

This sequence joins TRBV7-2 and TRBJ1-6; 7 nucleotides align to TRBD1. CDR1 and CDR2 (germline): SGHTA, FQGNSA. V shed 5 bases and J 9 bases; nucleotides not matched to a gene: 4. CDR3 size: 13 residues. DNA of the CDR3: TGTGCCAGCAGCGAATGGACAGGTTCACCCCTCCACTTT. As protein: CASSEWTGSPLHF.

The chain recombines TRBV7-2 with TRBJ1-1; D is perhaps TRBD1 (5 bases). Looked up from germline, CDR1 is SGHTA and CDR2 is FQGNSA. CDR3 length: 14 residues. The V end was cut by 4 bases, the J end by 5 bases, with 14 bases between. DNA of the CDR3: TGTGCCAGCAGCTCCATGGGGGGAGGGACTGAAGCTTTCTTT. Its translation: CASSSMGGGTEAFF.

In the case of this clone: In the same sample, other DNA sequences code for this CDR3. V usage is TRBV4-1 and J usage is TRBJ2-7; D is uncertain. Germline V gives CDR1 MGHRA, CDR2 YSYEKL. The CDR3 is 12 residues long. The V end was cut by 4 bases, the J end by 3 bases, with 7 bases between. CDR3 loop: CASSPDLYEQYF. DNA of the CDR3: TGCGCCAGCAGCCCTGACCTCTACGAGCAGTACTTC.

The chain is built from TRBV18 and TRBJ2-5; the D is unclear. Germline CDR1 and CDR2: KGHSH and LQKENI. CDR3 size: 12 residues. Trimming took 6 bases from V and 1 from J, leaving 6 bases between them. The DNA of the CDR3 is TGTGCCAGCTCCCGGTCCCAAGAGACCCAGTACTTC. This gives the protein CASSRSQETQYF.

The chain joins TRBV7-2 to TRBJ2-1, with D unclear. Trimming cost V 7 bases and J 0 bases, with 7 bases left between them. There are 13 residues in the CDR3. Germline V gene sequence: CDR1 SGHTA, CDR2 FQGNSA. The CDR3 loop reads CASTSPSYNEQFF. The CDR3 DNA follows: TGTGCCAGCACGAGCCCCTCCTACAATGAGCAGTTCTTC.

This clone appeared once. The gene calls are TRBV5-1 and TRBJ2-7, with D tentatively TRBD1 or TRBD2 (6 bases each). The CDR3 runs 14 residues. Germline-derived CDR1 and CDR2 are SGHRS and YFSETQ. V dropped 0 bases and J dropped 5 bases, with 12 bases sitting between them. The CDR3 sequence: CASSLDPGEDEQYF. The CDR3 DNA follows: TGCGCCAGCAGCTTGGATCCAGGGGAGGACGAGCAGTACTTC. Variable domain in full (rest from reference TRBV5-1 and TRBJ2-7): KAGVTQTPRYLIKTRGQQVTLSCSPISGHRSVSWYQQTPGQGLQFLFEYFSETQRNKGNFPGRFSGRQFSNSRSEMNVSTLELGDSALYLCASSLDPGEDEQYFGPGTRLTVT.

The J gene is TRBJ2-5, the V gene TRBV6-5, with D hard to call. The CDR3 contains 10 residues. The V gene's germline CDR1 is MNHEY and CDR2 SVGAGI. Trimming took 9 bases from V and 4 from J, leaving 6 bases between them. CDR3 loop: CARLVETQYF. The DNA of the CDR3 is TGTGCCAGGCTTGTAGAGACCCAGTACTTC.

The rearrangement uses TRBV27 and TRBJ2-1; perhaps TRBD2 as D (6 bases). CDR3 length equals 15 residues. Germline CDR1 MNHEY, CDR2 SMNVEV (reference sequence). V was cut by 5 bases and J by 3 bases, with 14 bases left in between. This CDR3 is CASSTTGEYYNEQFF. CDR3 DNA: TGTGCCAGCAGTACGACGGGAGAGTACTACAATGAGCAGTTCTTC.

The CDR3 region is CAWSVRAGGWGNTIYF. The CDR3 nucleotides are TGTGCCTGGAGTGTACGAGCCGGGGGCTGGGGAAACACCATATATTTT. This sequence joins TRBV30 and TRBJ1-3, with D possibly being TRBD1 (6 bases). Germline V gene lookup returns CDR1 GTSNPN and CDR2 SVGIG (reference sequence). The CDR3 spans 16 residues. V was shortened by 0 bases and J by 4 bases, with 16 bases between the two germline ends.

The V gene is TRBV10-1, the J gene TRBJ2-5; possibly TRBD2 for D (6 bases). V was shortened by 3 bases and J by 1 base, with 9 bases between the two germline ends. In germline, CDR1 is WNHNN, CDR2 SYGVQD (reference sequence). The CDR3 has 14 amino acids. DNA for the CDR3: TGCGCCAGCAGTGACGGGGGAGCCCAAGAGACCCAGTACTTC. Its translation: CASSDGGAQETQYF.

The chain recombines TRBV9 with TRBJ2-7; 10 bases align to TRBD1. Per the germline V gene, CDR1 is SGDLS and CDR2 is YYNGEE. The CDR3 has 16 amino acids. With V trimmed by 2 bases and J by 6 bases, 11 bases remained unmatched. DNA of the CDR3: TGTGCCAGCAGCGTGAGCCCCGGGACAGGGGAGGGCGAGCAGTACTTC. This translates into CASSVSPGTGEGEQYF.

In regard to this clone: Sequence at one end of the junction differs from germline and may be a read error. V is TRBV7-7 and J is TRBJ1-3; no clear D. The CDR3 has 17 amino acids. Germline CDR1 and CDR2: SSHAT and FNYEAQ (reference sequence). The CDR3 DNA reads as TGTGCTAGCAGCTTAGCCAAGACTGAGAGCTCTGGAAACACCATATATTTT. Its protein product is CASSLAKTESSGNTIYF.

V is TRBV5-6 and J is TRBJ1-5; possible D gene TRBD1, 5 bases. This CDR3 spans 14 amino acids. The germline V and J ends were trimmed by 2 bases and 6 bases, with 12 bases remaining between them. Germline assignment: CDR1 SGHDT and CDR2 YYEEEE. The CDR3, as DNA: TGTGCCAGCAGCTTCTTTGGGGCGGGTCAGCCCCAGCATTTT. Translation gives CASSFFGAGQPQHF.